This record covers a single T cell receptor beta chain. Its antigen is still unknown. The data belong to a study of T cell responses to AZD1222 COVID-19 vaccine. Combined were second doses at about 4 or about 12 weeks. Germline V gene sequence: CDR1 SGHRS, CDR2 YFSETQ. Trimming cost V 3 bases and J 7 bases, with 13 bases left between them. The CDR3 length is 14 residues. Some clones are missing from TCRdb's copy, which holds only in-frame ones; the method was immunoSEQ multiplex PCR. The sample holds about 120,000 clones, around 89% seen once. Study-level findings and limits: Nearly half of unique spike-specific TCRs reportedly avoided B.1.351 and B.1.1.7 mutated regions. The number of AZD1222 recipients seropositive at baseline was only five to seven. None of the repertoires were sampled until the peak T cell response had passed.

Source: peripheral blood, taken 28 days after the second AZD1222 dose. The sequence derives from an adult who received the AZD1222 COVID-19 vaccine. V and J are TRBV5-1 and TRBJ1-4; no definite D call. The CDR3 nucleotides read TGCGCCAGCAGCTCCGACCCAACCACTGAAAAACTGTTTTTT. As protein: CASSSDPTTEKLFF. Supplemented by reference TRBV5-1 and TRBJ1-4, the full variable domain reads KAGVTQTPRYLIKTRGQQVTLSCSPISGHRSVSWYQQTPGQGLQFLFEYFSETQRNKGNFPGRFSGRQFSNSRSEMNVSTLELGDSALYLCASSSDPTTEKLFFGSGTQLSVL.